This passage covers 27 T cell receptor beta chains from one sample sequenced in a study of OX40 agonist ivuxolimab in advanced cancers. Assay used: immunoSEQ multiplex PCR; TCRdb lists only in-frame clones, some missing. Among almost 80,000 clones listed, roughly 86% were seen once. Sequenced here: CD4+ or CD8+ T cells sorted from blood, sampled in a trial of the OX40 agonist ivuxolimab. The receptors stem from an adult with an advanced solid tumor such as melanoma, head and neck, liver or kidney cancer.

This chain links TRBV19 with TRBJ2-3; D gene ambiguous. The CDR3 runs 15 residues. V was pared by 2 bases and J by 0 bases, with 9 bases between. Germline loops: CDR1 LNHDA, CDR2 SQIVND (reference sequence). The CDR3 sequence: CASSIRARSTDTQYF. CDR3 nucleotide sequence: TGTGCCAGTAGTATACGGGCGAGGAGCACAGATACGCAGTATTTT.

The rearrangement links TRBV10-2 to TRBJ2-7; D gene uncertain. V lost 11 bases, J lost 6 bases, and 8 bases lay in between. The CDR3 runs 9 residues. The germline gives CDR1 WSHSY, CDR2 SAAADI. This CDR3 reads CAPWGEQYF. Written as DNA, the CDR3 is TGCGCCCCCTGGGGCGAGCAGTACTTC.

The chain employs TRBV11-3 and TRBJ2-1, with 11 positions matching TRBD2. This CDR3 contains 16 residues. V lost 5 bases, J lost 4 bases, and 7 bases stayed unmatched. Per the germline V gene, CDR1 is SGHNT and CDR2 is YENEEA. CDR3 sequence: CASSAQTSGAYNEQFF. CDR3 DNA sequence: TGTGCCAGCAGCGCCCAGACTAGCGGGGCTTACAATGAGCAGTTCTTC.

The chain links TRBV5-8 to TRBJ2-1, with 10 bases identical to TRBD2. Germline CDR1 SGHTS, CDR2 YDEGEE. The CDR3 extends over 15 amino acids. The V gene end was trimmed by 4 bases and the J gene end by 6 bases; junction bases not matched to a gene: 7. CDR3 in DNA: TGTGCCAGCAGCGCCGGACTAGCGGCTTTCAATGAGCAGTTCTTC. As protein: CASSAGLAAFNEQFF.

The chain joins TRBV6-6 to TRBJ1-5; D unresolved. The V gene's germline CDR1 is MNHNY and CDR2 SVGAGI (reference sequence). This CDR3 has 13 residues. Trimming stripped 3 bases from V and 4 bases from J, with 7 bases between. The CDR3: CASSYRENQPQHF. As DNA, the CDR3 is TGTGCCAGCAGTTATAGGGAAAATCAGCCCCAGCATTTT.

The CDR3 here is CASSLAAGNNEQFF. The DNA for the CDR3 is TGTGCCAGCAGCTTAGCCGCAGGAAACAATGAGCAGTTCTTC. V is TRBV7-2 and J is TRBJ2-1; D unresolved. CDR1 is SGHTA and CDR2 is FQGNSA in the germline V gene. CDR3 length: 14 residues. Between the trimmed V and J ends, which lost 0 bases and 5 bases, there was a span of 8 bases.

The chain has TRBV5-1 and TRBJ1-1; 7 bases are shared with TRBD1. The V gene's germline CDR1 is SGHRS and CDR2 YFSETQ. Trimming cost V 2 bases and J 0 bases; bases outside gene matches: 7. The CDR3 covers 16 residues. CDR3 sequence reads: CASSLGRGNMNTEAFF. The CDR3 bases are TGCGCCAGCAGCTTAGGCAGGGGGAATATGAACACTGAAGCTTTCTTT.

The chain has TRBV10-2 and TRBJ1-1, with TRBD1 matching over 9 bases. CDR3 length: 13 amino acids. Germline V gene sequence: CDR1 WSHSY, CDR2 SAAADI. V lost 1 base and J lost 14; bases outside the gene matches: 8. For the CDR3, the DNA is TGCGCCAGCAGTGAGTTTATGGACAGGGGCGGGTTCTTT. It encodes CASSEFMDRGGFF.

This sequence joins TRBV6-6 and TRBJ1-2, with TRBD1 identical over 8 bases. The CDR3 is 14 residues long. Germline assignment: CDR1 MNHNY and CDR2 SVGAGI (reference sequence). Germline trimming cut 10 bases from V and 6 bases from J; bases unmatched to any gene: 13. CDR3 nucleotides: TGTGCCACCAAAACCCTTGACAGGGGCAATGGCTACACCTTC. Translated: CATKTLDRGNGYTF.

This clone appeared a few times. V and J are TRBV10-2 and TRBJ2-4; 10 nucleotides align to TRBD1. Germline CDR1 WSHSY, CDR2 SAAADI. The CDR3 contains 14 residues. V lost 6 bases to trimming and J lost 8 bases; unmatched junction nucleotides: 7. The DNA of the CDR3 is TGCGCCAGCAGAACCCGGGACAGGGGTCACATTCAGTACTTC. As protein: CASRTRDRGHIQYF.

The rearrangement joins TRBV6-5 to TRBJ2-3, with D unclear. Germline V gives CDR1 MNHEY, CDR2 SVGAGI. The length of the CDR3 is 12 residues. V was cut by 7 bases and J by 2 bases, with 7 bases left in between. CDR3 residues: CASTGVTDTQYF. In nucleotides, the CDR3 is TGTGCCAGCACGGGTGTCACAGATACGCAGTATTTT.

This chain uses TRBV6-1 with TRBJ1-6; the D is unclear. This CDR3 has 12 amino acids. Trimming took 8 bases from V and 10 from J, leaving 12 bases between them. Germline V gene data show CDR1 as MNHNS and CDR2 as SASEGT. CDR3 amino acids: CASEDLWSPLHF. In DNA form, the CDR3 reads TGTGCCAGCGAGGACTTGTGGTCACCCCTCCACTTT.

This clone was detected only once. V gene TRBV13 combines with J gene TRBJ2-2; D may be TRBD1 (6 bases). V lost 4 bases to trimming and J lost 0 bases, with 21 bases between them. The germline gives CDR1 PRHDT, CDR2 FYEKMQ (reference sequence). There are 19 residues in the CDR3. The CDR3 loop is CASSSNRDKTFANTGELFF. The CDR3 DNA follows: TGTGCCAGCAGCTCAAACCGGGACAAGACGTTCGCGAACACCGGGGAGCTGTTTTTT.

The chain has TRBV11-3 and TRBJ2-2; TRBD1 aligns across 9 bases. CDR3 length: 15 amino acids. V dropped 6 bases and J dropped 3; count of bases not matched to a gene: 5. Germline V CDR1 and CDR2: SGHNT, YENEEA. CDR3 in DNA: TGTGCCAGCAGTCCCGGACAGGGGTACACCGGGGAGCTGTTTTTT. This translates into CASSPGQGYTGELFF.

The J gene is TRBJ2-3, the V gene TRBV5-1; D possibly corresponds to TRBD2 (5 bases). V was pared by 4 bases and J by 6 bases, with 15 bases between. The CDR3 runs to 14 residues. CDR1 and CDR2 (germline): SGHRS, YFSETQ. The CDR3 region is CASSLDSARDTQYF. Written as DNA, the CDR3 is TGCGCCAGCAGCCTGGACTCAGCGAGGGATACGCAGTATTTT.

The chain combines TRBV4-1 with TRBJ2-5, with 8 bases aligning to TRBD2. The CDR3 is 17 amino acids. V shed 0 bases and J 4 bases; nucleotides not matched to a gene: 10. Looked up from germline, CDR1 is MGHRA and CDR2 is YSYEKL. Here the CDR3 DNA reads TGCGCCAGCAGCCAAGATCTTACGGGAGGGCTTGGAGAGACCCAGTACTTC. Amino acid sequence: CASSQDLTGGLGETQYF.

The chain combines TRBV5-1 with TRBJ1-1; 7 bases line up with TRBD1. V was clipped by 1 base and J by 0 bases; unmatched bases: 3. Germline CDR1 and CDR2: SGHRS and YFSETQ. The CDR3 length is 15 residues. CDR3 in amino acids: CASSLTGDVNTEAFF. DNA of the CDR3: TGCGCCAGCAGCTTGACAGGGGACGTGAACACTGAAGCTTTCTTT.

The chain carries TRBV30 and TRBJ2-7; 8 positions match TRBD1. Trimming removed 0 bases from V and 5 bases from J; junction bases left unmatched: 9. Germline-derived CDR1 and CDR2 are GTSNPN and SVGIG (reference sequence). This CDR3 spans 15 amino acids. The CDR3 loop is CAWSVGRKTGDEQYF. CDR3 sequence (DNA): TGTGCCTGGAGTGTAGGCCGCAAGACAGGGGACGAGCAGTACTTC.

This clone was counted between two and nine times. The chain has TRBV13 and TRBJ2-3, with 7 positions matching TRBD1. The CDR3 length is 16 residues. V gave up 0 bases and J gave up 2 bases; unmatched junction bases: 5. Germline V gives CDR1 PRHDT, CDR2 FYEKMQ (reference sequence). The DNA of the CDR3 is TGTGCCAGCAGCTTAGGAACAGGGGCGTCCACAGATACGCAGTATTTT. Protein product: CASSLGTGASTDTQYF.

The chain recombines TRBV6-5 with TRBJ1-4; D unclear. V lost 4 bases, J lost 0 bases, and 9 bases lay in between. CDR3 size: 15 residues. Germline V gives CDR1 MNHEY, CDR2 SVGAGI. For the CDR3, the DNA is TGTGCCAGCAGTTCCCAAGTCGCAACTAATGAAAAACTGTTTTTT. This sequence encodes CASSSQVATNEKLFF.

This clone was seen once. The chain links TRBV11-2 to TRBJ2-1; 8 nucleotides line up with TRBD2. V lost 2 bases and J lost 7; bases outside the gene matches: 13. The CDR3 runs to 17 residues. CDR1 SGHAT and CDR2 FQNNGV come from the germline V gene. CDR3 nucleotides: TGTGCCAGCAGCTTAATTCCGGCGGGAGGTCCGCTTAATGAGCAGTTCTTC. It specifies CASSLIPAGGPLNEQFF.

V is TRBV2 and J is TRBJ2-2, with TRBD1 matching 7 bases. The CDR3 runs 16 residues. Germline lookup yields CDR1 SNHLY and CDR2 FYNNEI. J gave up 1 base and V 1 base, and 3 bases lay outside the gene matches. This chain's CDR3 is CASSEGDRENTGELFF. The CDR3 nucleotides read TGTGCCAGCAGTGAAGGGGACAGAGAGAACACCGGGGAGCTGTTTTTT.

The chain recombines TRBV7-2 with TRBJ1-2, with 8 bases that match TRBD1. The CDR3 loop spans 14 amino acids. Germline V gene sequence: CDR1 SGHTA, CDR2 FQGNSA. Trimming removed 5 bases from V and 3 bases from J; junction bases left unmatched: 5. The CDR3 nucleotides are TGTGCCAGCAGCCCCGGACAGGGATACTATGGCTACACCTTC. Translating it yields CASSPGQGYYGYTF.

CDR3 bases: TGCGCCAGCAGCCAAGGTCGAGGGGAAAGCAATCAGCCCCAGCATTTT. This translates into CASSQGRGESNQPQHF. The chain uses TRBV4-1 and TRBJ1-5, with a possible D match to TRBD1 (5 bases). The V and J ends lost 1 base and 1 base respectively, with 11 bases between them. CDR1 and CDR2 (germline): MGHRA, YSYEKL. This CDR3 spans 16 amino acids.

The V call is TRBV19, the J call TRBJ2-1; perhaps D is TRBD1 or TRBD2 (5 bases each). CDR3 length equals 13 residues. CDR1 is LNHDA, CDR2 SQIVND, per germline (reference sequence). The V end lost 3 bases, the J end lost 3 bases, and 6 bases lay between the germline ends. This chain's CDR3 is CASSMGDYNEQFF. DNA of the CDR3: TGTGCCAGTAGTATGGGGGACTACAATGAGCAGTTCTTC.

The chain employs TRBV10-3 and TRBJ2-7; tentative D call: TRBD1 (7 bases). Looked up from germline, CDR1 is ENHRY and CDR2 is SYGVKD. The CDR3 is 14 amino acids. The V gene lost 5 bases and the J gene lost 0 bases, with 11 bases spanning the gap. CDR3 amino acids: CAISTGDSSYEQYF. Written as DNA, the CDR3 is TGTGCCATCAGTACAGGGGACTCCTCCTACGAGCAGTACTTC.

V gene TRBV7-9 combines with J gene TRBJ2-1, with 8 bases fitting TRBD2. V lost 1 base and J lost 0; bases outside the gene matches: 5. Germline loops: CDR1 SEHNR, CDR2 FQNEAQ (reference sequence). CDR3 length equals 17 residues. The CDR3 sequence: CASSLELAVSSYNEQFF. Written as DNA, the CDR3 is TGTGCCAGCAGCTTAGAACTAGCGGTAAGCTCCTACAATGAGCAGTTCTTC.